Listed here are 32 T cell receptor beta chains from one sample, sequenced in a study of technical replicates of blood from a handful of donors. Measured with immunoSEQ multiplex PCR; TCRdb has only the in-frame clones, and not every one. Seen here are roughly 80,000 clones, approximately 94% observed once, and the top ten hold roughly 0.38%. The sample consisted of T cells isolated from PBMCs. All receptors derive from a human donor in good health.

The chain has TRBV5-5 and TRBJ2-1; 7 bases align to TRBD2. Germline CDR1 SGHKS, CDR2 YYEKEE (reference sequence). The CDR3 totals 16 residues. V gave up 2 bases and J gave up 4 bases; unmatched junction bases: 9. The CDR3 coding sequence is TGTGCCAGCAGCTTAGGTGTAGCCGGGGGGTACAATGAGCAGTTCTTC. It yields the protein CASSLGVAGGYNEQFF.

This rearrangement joins TRBV5-6 to TRBJ2-7; TRBD1 aligns across 9 bases. Germline V gives CDR1 SGHDT, CDR2 YYEEEE. The junction had 14 bases not matched to a gene; V was cut back by 2 bases and J by 8 bases. The CDR3 sequence is 16 residues long. CDR3 in amino acids: CASSLFSGQGLSKQYF. In DNA, the CDR3 is TGTGCCAGCAGCTTATTTTCGGGACAGGGTCTAAGTAAGCAGTACTTC. Filled out from reference TRBV5-6 and TRBJ2-7, the complete variable domain reads DAGVTQSPTHLIKTRGQQVTLRCSPKSGHDTVSWYQQALGQGPQFIFQYYEEEERQRGNFPDRFSGHQFPNYSSELNVNALLLGDSALYLCASSLFSGQGLSKQYFGPGTRLTVT.

The V and J genes are TRBV7-9 and TRBJ1-3, with 11 bases aligning to TRBD1. The CDR3 sequence is 15 residues long. Germline CDR1 reads SEHNR; CDR2 reads FQNEAQ (reference sequence). With 1 base clipped from V and 4 bases from J, the junction kept 0 bases outside the gene matches. CDR3 protein: CASSLGTGGGNTIYF. CDR3 nucleotide sequence: TGTGCCAGCAGCTTAGGGACAGGGGGCGGAAACACCATATATTTT.

V is TRBV28 and J is TRBJ2-7; D possibly corresponds to TRBD1 (6 bases). This CDR3 spans 15 amino acids. Germline CDR1 is MDHEN and CDR2 is SYDVKM. V was shortened by 5 bases and J by 0 bases, with 14 bases between the two germline ends. This CDR3 reads CASSPPWTVSYEQYF. The CDR3 nucleotides read TGTGCCAGCAGTCCACCCTGGACAGTCTCCTACGAGCAGTACTTC.

The chain joins TRBV5-6 to TRBJ1-5; TRBD1 aligns across 10 bases. The CDR3 loop spans 15 amino acids. The germline V gene encodes CDR1 SGHDT and CDR2 YYEEEE. J lost 7 bases, V lost 3 bases, and 7 bases had no gene match. CDR3 sequence: CASSSRDRGDQPQHF. The CDR3 coding sequence is TGTGCCAGCAGCTCCCGGGACAGGGGTGACCAGCCCCAGCATTTT.

This sequence joins TRBV27 and TRBJ1-2; 12 nucleotides agree with TRBD1. Germline V CDR1 and CDR2: MNHEY, SMNVEV (reference sequence). The CDR3 spans 14 residues. The trim removed 7 bases at V and 6 bases at J, leaving 6 bases unmatched. The CDR3: CASTGTGGYHGYTF. The CDR3 nucleotides are TGTGCCAGCACCGGGACAGGGGGCTATCATGGCTACACCTTC.

The chain uses TRBV18 and TRBJ2-1; TRBD1 matches at 7 bases. The length of the CDR3 is 14 residues. Germline lookup yields CDR1 KGHSH and CDR2 LQKENI. Trimming at V came to 2 bases and at J to 4 bases, leaving 2 bases not matched to a gene. The CDR3 protein is CASSPGDRYNEQFF. The CDR3, as DNA: TGTGCCAGCTCACCAGGGGACAGATACAATGAGCAGTTCTTC.

This clone was counted between two and nine times. The chain uses TRBV6-1 and TRBJ1-4; 10 nucleotides match TRBD1. CDR3 length: 14 amino acids. V shed 5 bases and J 7 bases; nucleotides not matched to a gene: 4. Germline lookup yields CDR1 MNHNS and CDR2 SASEGT. CDR3 in DNA: TGTGCCAGCAGTTGGACAGGGGGGAGTGAAAAACTGTTTTTT. Its protein product is CASSWTGGSEKLFF.

This clone has a single count. The gene calls are TRBV18 and TRBJ2-2; 9 nucleotides align to TRBD2. The CDR3 extends over 18 amino acids. Germline V gene sequence: CDR1 KGHSH, CDR2 LQKENI. Trimming at V came to 3 bases and at J to 4 bases, leaving 12 bases not matched to a gene. The CDR3 protein is CASSPEVVLAGSTGELFF. The CDR3 region has the DNA TGTGCCAGCTCACCGGAGGTGGTACTAGCGGGCTCCACCGGGGAGCTGTTTTTT. The full variable domain, its missing parts supplied by reference TRBV18 and TRBJ2-2, is NAGVMQNPRHLVRRRGQEARLRCSPMKGHSHVYWYRQLPEEGLKFMVYLQKENIIDESGMPKERFSAEFPKEGPSILRIQQVVRGDSAAYFCASSPEVVLAGSTGELFFGEGSRLTVL.

V and J are TRBV11-2 and TRBJ2-7, with 8 bases matching TRBD1. Unmatched junction bases numbered 14, after V lost 4 bases and J lost 3 bases. Germline loops: CDR1 SGHAT, CDR2 FQNNGV. The CDR3 extends over 17 amino acids. CDR3 residues: CASSSTFPGQVLYEQYF. The CDR3 nucleotides read TGTGCCAGCAGCTCCACCTTTCCGGGACAGGTGCTCTACGAGCAGTACTTC.

The V gene is TRBV4-1, the J gene TRBJ1-1; no reliable D call. This CDR3 comprises 16 residues. Germline V gene lookup returns CDR1 MGHRA and CDR2 YSYEKL. Trimming removed 1 base from V and 1 base from J, with 13 bases in between. Here the CDR3 reads CASSQGPRYRNTEAFF. CDR3 DNA: TGCGCCAGCAGCCAAGGGCCTCGGTACAGGAACACTGAAGCTTTCTTT.

The V gene is TRBV5-1, the J gene TRBJ2-1, with 13 bases fitting TRBD2. Germline V gene lookup returns CDR1 SGHRS and CDR2 YFSETQ. V lost 5 bases and J lost 9; bases outside the gene matches: 5. The length of the CDR3 is 14 residues. CDR3 DNA sequence: TGCGCCAGCAGTGGGACTAGCGGGAAGGTTGAGCAGTTCTTC. Translation: CASSGTSGKVEQFF.

The V call is TRBV2, the J call TRBJ2-7; 8 bases fit TRBD2. Losses at the gene ends were 3 bases for V and 10 bases for J; bases not matched to a gene: 5. The CDR3 has 12 amino acids. Germline V CDR1 and CDR2: SNHLY, FYNNEI. For the CDR3, the DNA is TGTGCCAGCAGTGAGATAGCGGGATATCAGTACTTC. Its protein is CASSEIAGYQYF.

The chain employs TRBV7-3 and TRBJ2-7; 10 nucleotides match TRBD1. The CDR3 runs 15 residues. CDR1 SGHTA and CDR2 FQGTGA come from the germline V gene. J was trimmed by 2 bases and V by 5 bases; bases with no gene match: 6. CDR3 loop: CASSRAGTGAYEQYF. DNA for the CDR3: TGTGCCAGCAGCCGCGCCGGGACAGGGGCCTACGAGCAGTACTTC.

J is TRBJ1-5 and V is TRBV28; 8 bases fit TRBD1. The J segment lost 7 bases and the V segment lost 6 bases, leaving 11 bases of the junction unmatched. This CDR3 comprises 15 residues. CDR1 and CDR2 (germline): MDHEN, SYDVKM. This chain's CDR3 is CASRGTGKGEQPQHF. Here the CDR3 DNA reads TGTGCCAGCAGGGGGACAGGTAAAGGGGAGCAGCCCCAGCATTTT.

The V gene is TRBV28, the J gene TRBJ1-1; 7 positions match TRBD1. J gave up 4 bases and V 5 bases, and 7 bases lay outside the gene matches. The CDR3 runs to 14 residues. Germline V lookup: CDR1 MDHEN, CDR2 SYDVKM. The CDR3 protein is CASSEPGGSTEAFF. In DNA form, the CDR3 reads TGTGCCAGCAGTGAGCCAGGGGGAAGCACTGAAGCTTTCTTT.

The gene calls are TRBV5-6 and TRBJ2-3, with 13 positions matching TRBD2. CDR1 is SGHDT, CDR2 YYEEEE, per germline. Trimming removed 0 bases from V and 11 bases from J; junction bases left unmatched: 0. CDR3 length: 13 amino acids. CDR3 in amino acids: CASSLGLAGGQYF. In DNA, the CDR3 is TGTGCCAGCAGCTTGGGACTAGCGGGAGGGCAGTATTTT.

This clone was seen once. The chain links TRBV6-5 to TRBJ2-2; no clear D gene. Germline loops: CDR1 MNHEY, CDR2 SVGAGI. Trimming shortened V by 0 bases and J by 4 bases, and 9 bases separated the two germline ends. The CDR3 consists of 15 residues. CDR3 sequence reads: CASSYSRDGTGELFF. Written as DNA, the CDR3 is TGTGCCAGCAGTTACTCCCGAGATGGCACCGGGGAGCTGTTTTTT.

The count of this clone is one. V usage is TRBV30 and J usage is TRBJ1-4; D remains unclear. V lost 1 base to trimming and J lost 0 bases, with 9 bases between them. Germline V CDR1 and CDR2: GTSNPN, SVGIG (reference sequence). This CDR3 region has 15 residues. In nucleotides, the CDR3 is TGTGCCTGGAGTGCTATCAGGCCAACTAATGAAAAACTGTTTTTT. Residues: CAWSAIRPTNEKLFF.

CDR3 sequence reads: CASSLGLAGDTGELFF. CDR3 nucleotide sequence: TGTGCCAGCAGCCTCGGGCTAGCGGGCGACACCGGGGAGCTGTTTTTT. The rearrangement links TRBV9 to TRBJ2-2; TRBD2 matches at 8 bases. With 4 bases clipped from V and 3 bases from J, the junction kept 8 bases outside the gene matches. The germline V gene encodes CDR1 SGDLS and CDR2 YYNGEE. This CDR3 is 16 amino acids long.

V usage is TRBV13 and J usage is TRBJ1-2, with TRBD1 as a possible D gene (5 bases). The CDR3 totals 13 residues. Trimming took off 4 bases at V and 4 bases at J, with 10 bases between the two ends. The germline CDR1 and CDR2 sequences are PRHDT and FYEKMQ (reference sequence). The DNA for the CDR3 is TGTGCCAGCAGCTCCGCGGGGGGCTATGGCTACACCTTC. Its translation is CASSSAGGYGYTF.

The chain uses TRBV7-9 and TRBJ2-7; D perhaps matches TRBD1 (6 bases). V lost 5 bases, J lost 3 bases, and 11 bases lay in between. This CDR3 region has 13 residues. In germline, CDR1 is SEHNR, CDR2 FQNEAQ (reference sequence). Written as DNA, the CDR3 is TGTGCCAGCAGCGAAACAGGGATCTACGAGCAGTACTTC. Its translation is CASSETGIYEQYF.

The V and J genes are TRBV27 and TRBJ1-4; no clear D gene. The germline V gene has CDR1 MNHEY and CDR2 SMNVEV (reference sequence). V lost 0 bases and J 1 base, leaving 3 bases between the germline ends. The CDR3 spans 14 residues. The DNA of the CDR3 is TGTGCCAGCAGTTTATCGAGAACTAATGAAAAACTGTTTTTT. Translated: CASSLSRTNEKLFF.

This chain uses TRBV5-4 with TRBJ1-4, with D unresolved. V lost 0 bases and J 0 bases, leaving 12 bases between the germline ends. The CDR3 totals 17 residues. The germline V gene encodes CDR1 SGHNT and CDR2 YYREEE (reference sequence). CDR3 nucleotides: TGTGCCAGCAGCTTGGCCGGACGGACTGCAACTAATGAAAAACTGTTTTTT. This codes for CASSLAGRTATNEKLFF. The full variable domain, its missing parts supplied by reference TRBV5-4 and TRBJ1-4, is ETGVTQSPTHLIKTRGQQVTLRCSSQSGHNTVSWYQQALGQGPQFIFQYYREEENGRGNFPPRFSGLQFPNYSSELNVNALELDDSALYLCASSLAGRTATNEKLFFGSGTQLSVL.

The V call is TRBV5-1, the J call TRBJ2-1, with a weak D call TRBD2 (6 bases). Germline CDR1 and CDR2: SGHRS and YFSETQ. This CDR3 is built from 16 residues. V lost 0 bases, J lost 5 bases, and 15 bases lay in between. CDR3 DNA: TGCGCCAGCAGCTTGGAATCCTCCCGGAGGGACAATGAGCAGTTCTTC. Encoded protein: CASSLESSRRDNEQFF.

This chain uses TRBV28 with TRBJ2-1; no firm D call. Germline assignment: CDR1 MDHEN and CDR2 SYDVKM. This CDR3 spans 15 amino acids. V was shortened by 6 bases and J by 0 bases, with 12 bases between the two germline ends. The CDR3 protein is CASRLHRGSYNEQFF. The CDR3 bases are TGTGCCAGCAGGCTACACCGAGGCTCCTACAATGAGCAGTTCTTC.

CDR3 DNA: TGTGCCAGCAGCCCTTGGGGATCTAGCAGTCCCTACAATGAGCAGTTCTTC. This gives the protein CASSPWGSSSPYNEQFF. The chain couples TRBV14 to TRBJ2-1, with D maybe TRBD2 (5 bases). Trimming removed 4 bases at V and 2 bases at J, with 18 bases between. This CDR3 has 17 residues. CDR1 SGHDN and CDR2 FVKESK come from the germline V gene.

This chain connects TRBV21-1 to TRBJ1-2; the listed D gene, TRBD1, was not tested against the DNA. TRBV21-1 is listed as a pseudogene. CDR3 size: 16 residues. CDR3 nucleotides: TGTGCCAGCAGCAAACAATCAGGGGGACACCTATATGGCTACACCTTC. Protein sequence: CASSKQSGGHLYGYTF.

The chain employs TRBV4-3 and TRBJ2-7; 11 bases fit TRBD2. V dropped 0 bases and J dropped 2; count of bases not matched to a gene: 6. The germline gives CDR1 LGHNA, CDR2 YSLEER. There are 17 residues in the CDR3. The CDR3 sequence: CASSQETSGIVTYEQYF. The CDR3 DNA follows: TGCGCCAGCAGCCAAGAGACTAGCGGGATCGTAACCTACGAGCAGTACTTC.

As to this clone: The identical CDR3 is also encoded by other nucleotide sequences in the sample. This chain uses TRBV2 with TRBJ2-7, with 8 bases that match TRBD2. V lost 11 bases and J lost 5; bases outside the gene matches: 2. Looked up from germline, CDR1 is SNHLY and CDR2 is FYNNEI. The CDR3 length is 10 residues. The CDR3: CARGGHEQYF. The CDR3 region has the DNA TGTGCCCGGGGGGGGCACGAGCAGTACTTC.

The V call is TRBV11-3, the J call TRBJ1-2, with a tentative D call TRBD1 (6 bases). Germline V lookup: CDR1 SGHNT, CDR2 YENEEA. The CDR3 spans 15 residues. V was trimmed by 4 bases and J by 1 base, leaving 13 bases between them. The CDR3 sequence: CASSSTGTLNYGYTF. The CDR3 DNA is TGTGCCAGCAGCTCAACAGGGACCCTTAACTATGGCTACACCTTC.

The rearrangement uses TRBV29-1 and TRBJ2-7; D possibly corresponds to TRBD2 (5 bases). Looked up from germline, CDR1 is SQVTM and CDR2 is ANQGSEA. V dropped 0 bases and J dropped 2 bases, with 14 bases sitting between them. CDR3 size: 15 residues. The CDR3 sequence: CSVEDTREGPYEQYF. In DNA, the CDR3 is TGCAGCGTTGAAGATACGAGGGAAGGGCCCTACGAGCAGTACTTC.